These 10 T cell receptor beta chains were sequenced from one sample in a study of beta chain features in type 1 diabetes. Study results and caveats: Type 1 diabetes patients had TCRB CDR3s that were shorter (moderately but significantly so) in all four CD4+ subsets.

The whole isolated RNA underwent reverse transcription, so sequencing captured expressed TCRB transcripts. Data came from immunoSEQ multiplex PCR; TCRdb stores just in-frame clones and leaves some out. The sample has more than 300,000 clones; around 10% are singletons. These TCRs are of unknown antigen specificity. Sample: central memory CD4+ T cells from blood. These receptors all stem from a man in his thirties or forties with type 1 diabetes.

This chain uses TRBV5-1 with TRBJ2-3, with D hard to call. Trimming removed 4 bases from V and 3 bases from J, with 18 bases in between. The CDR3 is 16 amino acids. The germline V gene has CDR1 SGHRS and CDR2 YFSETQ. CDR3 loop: CASSPNPGVSTDTQYF. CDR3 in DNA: TGCGCCAGCAGCCCGAACCCAGGTGTTTCGACAGATACGCAGTATTTT.

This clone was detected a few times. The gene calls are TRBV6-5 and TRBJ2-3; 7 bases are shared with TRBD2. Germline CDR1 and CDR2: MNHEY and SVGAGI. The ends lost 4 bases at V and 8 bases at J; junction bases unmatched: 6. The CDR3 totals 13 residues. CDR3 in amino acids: CASSSQGGGTQYF. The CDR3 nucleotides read TGTGCCAGCAGTTCCCAGGGCGGGGGTACGCAGTATTTT.

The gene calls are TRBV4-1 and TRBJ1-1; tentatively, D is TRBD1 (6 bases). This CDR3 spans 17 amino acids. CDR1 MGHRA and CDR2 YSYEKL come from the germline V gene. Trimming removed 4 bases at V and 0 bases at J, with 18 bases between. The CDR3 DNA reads TGCGCCAGCAGCCCCATAGCAGGGGTTCGTTTGAACACTGAAGCTTTCTTT. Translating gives CASSPIAGVRLNTEAFF.

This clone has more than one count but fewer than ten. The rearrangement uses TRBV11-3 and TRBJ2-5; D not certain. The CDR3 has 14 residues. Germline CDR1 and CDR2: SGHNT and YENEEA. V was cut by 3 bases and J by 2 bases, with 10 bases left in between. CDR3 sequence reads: CASSFGPGQETQYF. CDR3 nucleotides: TGTGCCAGCAGCTTCGGCCCAGGTCAAGAGACCCAGTACTTC. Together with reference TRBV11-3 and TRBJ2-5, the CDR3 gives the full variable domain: EAGVVQSPRYKIIEKKQPVAFWCNPISGHNTLYWYLQNLGQGPELLIRYENEEAVDDSQLPKDRFSAERLKGVDSTLKIQPAELGDSAVYLCASSFGPGQETQYFGPGTRLLVL.

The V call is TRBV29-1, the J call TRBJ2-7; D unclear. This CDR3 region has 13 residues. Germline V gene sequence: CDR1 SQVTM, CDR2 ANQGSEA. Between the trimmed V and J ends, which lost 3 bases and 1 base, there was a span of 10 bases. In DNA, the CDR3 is TGCAGCGTTGACCGCATTCATTCCTACGAGCAGTACTTC. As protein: CSVDRIHSYEQYF.

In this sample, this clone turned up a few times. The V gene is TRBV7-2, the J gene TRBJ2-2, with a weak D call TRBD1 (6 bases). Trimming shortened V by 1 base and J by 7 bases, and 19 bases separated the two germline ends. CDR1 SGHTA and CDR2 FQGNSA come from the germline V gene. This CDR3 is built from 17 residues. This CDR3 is CASSLGSRVGGVGELFF. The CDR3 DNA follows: TGTGCCAGCAGCTTAGGGAGTCGTGTTGGGGGCGTCGGGGAGCTGTTTTTT. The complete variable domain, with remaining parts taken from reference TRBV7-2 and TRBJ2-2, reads GAGVSQSPSNKVTEKGKDVELRCDPISGHTALYWYRQSLGQGLEFLIYFQGNSAPDKSGLPSDRFSAERTGGSVSTLTIQRTQQEDSAVYLCASSLGSRVGGVGELFFGEGSRLTVL.

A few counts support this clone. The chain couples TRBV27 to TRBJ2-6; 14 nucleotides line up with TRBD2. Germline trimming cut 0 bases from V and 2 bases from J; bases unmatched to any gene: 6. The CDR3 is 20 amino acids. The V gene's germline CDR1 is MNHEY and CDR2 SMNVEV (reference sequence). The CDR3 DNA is TGTGCCAGCAGTTTATCGGGACTAGCGGGAGTAGGGCCTGGGGCCAACGTCCTGACTTTC. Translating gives CASSLSGLAGVGPGANVLTF. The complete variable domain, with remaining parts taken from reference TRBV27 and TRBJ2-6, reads EAQVTQNPRYLITVTGKKLTVTCSQNMNHEYMSWYRQDPGLGLRQIYYSMNVEVTDKGDVPEGYKVSRKEKRNFPLILESPSPNQTSLYFCASSLSGLAGVGPGANVLTFGAGSRLTVL.

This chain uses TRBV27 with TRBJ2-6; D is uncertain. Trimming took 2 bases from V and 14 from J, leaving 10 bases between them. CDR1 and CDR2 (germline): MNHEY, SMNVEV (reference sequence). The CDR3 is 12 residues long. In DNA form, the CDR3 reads TGTGCCAGCAGTTTAGGCAAGGGTTTCCTGACTTTC. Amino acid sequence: CASSLGKGFLTF.

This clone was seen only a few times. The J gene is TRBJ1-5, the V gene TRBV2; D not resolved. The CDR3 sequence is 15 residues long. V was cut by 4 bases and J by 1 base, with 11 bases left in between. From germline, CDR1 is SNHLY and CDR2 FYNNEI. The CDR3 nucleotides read TGTGCCAGCAGTGGACTGTGGGAGAGCAATCAGCCCCAGCATTTT. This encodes CASSGLWESNQPQHF.

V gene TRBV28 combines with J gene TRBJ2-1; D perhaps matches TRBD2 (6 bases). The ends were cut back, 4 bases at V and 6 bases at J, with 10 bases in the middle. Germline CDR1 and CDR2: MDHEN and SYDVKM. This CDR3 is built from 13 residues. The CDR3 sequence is CASSWASVNEQFF. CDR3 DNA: TGTGCCAGCAGTTGGGCTAGCGTCAATGAGCAGTTCTTC.